The rows below give T cell receptor beta chains drawn from one sample of a study of blood T cells in healthy people across ages. TCRdb re-derived calls from the 5' RACE reads in MiXCR, one entry per CDR3 protein. The top ten clones hold approximately 10% of a sample with under 700,000 distinct CDR3 sequences, about 24% of them seen once. The sample was also reused in another study, on T cells of mothers and their children.

The sequenced sample was blood. Source of these receptors: a boy under 18 in good health. The CDR3 runs from the conserved cysteine through the conserved F or W. D genes are given only for firm matches.

V: TRBV18; length: 15; D: NA; CDR3: CASSPNGGGDQPQHF
V: TRBV5-5; length: 15; D: TRBD1; CDR3: CASGHRDRVSDTQYF
V: TRBV27; length: 16; D: NA; CDR3: CASSLSPGAGADTQYF
V: TRBV4-1; length: 15; D: NA; CDR3: CASSPGRGQAYGYTF
V: TRBV7-2; length: 16; D: TRBD1; CDR3: CASSSPTGAGTDTQYF
V: TRBV3-1; length: 15; D: TRBD2; CDR3: CASSSGRATYNEQFF
V: TRBV11-2; length: 16; D: TRBD2; CDR3: CASSLVVAGAVETQYF
V: TRBV7-9; length: 14; D: NA; CDR3: CASSLGEGSHEQYF
V: TRBV10-3; length: 12; D: NA; CDR3: CANSDSSYEQYF
V: TRBV9; length: 16; D: TRBD2; CDR3: CASSPTSGGAVNEQFF
V: TRBV29-1; length: 11; D: NA; CDR3: CSVLGGTEAFF
V: TRBV6-6; length: 14; D: TRBD1; CDR3: CASSPGQGRSPLHF
V: TRBV10-3; length: 15; D: NA; CDR3: CAIRGGVEGNQPQHF
V: TRBV6-2/TRBV6-3; length: 16; D: NA; CDR3: CASSSQGGKGYNEQFF
V: TRBV9; length: 16; D: TRBD2; CDR3: CASTRTSGGTSDTQYF
V: TRBV4-3; length: 18; D: TRBD1; CDR3: CASSQEVRGGYSNQPQHF
V: TRBV7-6; length: 14; D: TRBD1; CDR3: CASSLATGGNEQYF
V: TRBV12-3/TRBV12-4; length: 14; D: NA; CDR3: CASSREVMNTEAFF
V: TRBV5-1; length: 13; D: NA; CDR3: CASSLEGFGELFF
V: TRBV3-1; length: 15; D: TRBD2; CDR3: CASSQDLGRVNEQYF
V: TRBV28; length: 14; D: TRBD1; CDR3: CASTLTGGYNEQYF
V: TRBV4-3; length: 16; D: NA; CDR3: CASSQGAGSSGNTIYF
V: TRBV4-1; length: 16; D: NA; CDR3: CASSQVVLGFQETQYF
V: TRBV28; length: 16; D: NA; CDR3: CASSLILGAINTEAFF
V: TRBV11-1; length: 16; D: TRBD2; CDR3: CASSPEVGLPTGELFF
V: TRBV27; length: 15; D: TRBD1; CDR3: CASRPHRGLEETQYF
V: TRBV20-1; length: 15; D: NA; CDR3: CSARDGVSLREKLFF
V: TRBV21-1; length: 20; D: NA; CDR3: CASSSPLKFWGGSDRETQYF
V: TRBV28; length: 15; D: TRBD2; CDR3: CASSRAGGLRDGQFF
V: TRBV7-9; length: 15; D: NA; CDR3: CASSLEGAGNQPQHF
V: TRBV29-1; length: 15; D: NA; CDR3: CSGRLRAIEPDTQYF
V: TRBV4-3; length: 12; D: NA; CDR3: CASGHPNTEAFF
V: TRBV28; length: 10; D: NA; CDR3: CASSYHEQYF
V: TRBV6-1; length: 14; D: TRBD1; CDR3: CASSRTGTGYGYTF
V: TRBV4-2; length: 17; D: NA; CDR3: CASSQTGTSGRTDTQHF
V: TRBV27; length: 17; D: NA; CDR3: CASSLAVRFSGANVLTF
V: TRBV20-1; length: 13; D: NA; CDR3: CSARDHSQETQYF
V: TRBV6-5; length: 15; D: TRBD2; CDR3: CAGSGAGLAGETQYF
V: TRBV9; length: 14; D: NA; CDR3: CASSVGGSSETQHF
V: TRBV4-1; length: 14; D: NA; CDR3: CASSLLTTAYEQYF
V: TRBV20-1; length: 15; D: NA; CDR3: CSARQGTGFNNEQFF
V: TRBV20-1; length: 15; D: NA; CDR3: CSARDGRAFQETQYF
V: TRBV19; length: 13; D: NA; CDR3: CASTDSGYETQYF
V: TRBV27; length: 15; D: TRBD2; CDR3: CASSLILAGINEQFF
V: TRBV7-9; length: 17; D: NA; CDR3: CASAPGLVSGTYNEQFF
V: TRBV4-1; length: 17; D: NA; CDR3: CASSQDSFTADTGELFF
V: TRBV11-2; length: 17; D: TRBD1; CDR3: CASSLDRLRGRHEKLFF
V: TRBV7-3; length: 16; D: TRBD1; CDR3: CASSLTPNRGLNEQFF
V: TRBV12-3/TRBV12-4; length: 16; D: TRBD1; CDR3: CASSSGWDRAIYEQYF
V: TRBV28; length: 14; D: TRBD2; CDR3: CASKPSGTAYEQYF
V: TRBV3-1; length: 12; D: NA; CDR3: CASSGDGRELFF
V: TRBV28; length: 17; D: TRBD1; CDR3: CASSFGTGRSGANVLTF
V: TRBV6-5; length: 15; D: NA; CDR3: CAGSPKGVTNYGYTF
V: TRBV9; length: 15; D: TRBD2; CDR3: CASSVGTRAYNEQFF
V: TRBV15; length: 15; D: NA; CDR3: CATSSLHRRIYEQYF